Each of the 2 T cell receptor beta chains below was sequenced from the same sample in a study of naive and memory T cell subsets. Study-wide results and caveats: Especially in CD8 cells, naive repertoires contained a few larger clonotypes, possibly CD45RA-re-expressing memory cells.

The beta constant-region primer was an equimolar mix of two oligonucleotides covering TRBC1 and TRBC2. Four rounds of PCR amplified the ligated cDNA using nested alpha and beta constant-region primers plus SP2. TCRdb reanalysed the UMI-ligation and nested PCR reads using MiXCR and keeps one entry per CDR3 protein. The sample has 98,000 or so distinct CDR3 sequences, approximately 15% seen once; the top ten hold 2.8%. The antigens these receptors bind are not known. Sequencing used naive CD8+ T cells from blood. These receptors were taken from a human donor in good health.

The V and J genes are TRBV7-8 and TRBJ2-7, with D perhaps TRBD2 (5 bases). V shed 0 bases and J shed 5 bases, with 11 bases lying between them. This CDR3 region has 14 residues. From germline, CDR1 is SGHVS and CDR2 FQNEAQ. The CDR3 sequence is CASSLAESGNEQYF. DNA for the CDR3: TGTGCCAGCAGCTTAGCGGAGTCGGGGAACGAGCAGTACTTC.

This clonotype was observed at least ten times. CDR3 residues: CASSELNQPQHF. The CDR3, as DNA: TGTGCCAGCAGTGAGTTGAATCAGCCCCAGCATTTT. V gene TRBV2 combines with J gene TRBJ1-5; D gene uncertain. CDR1 and CDR2 (germline): SNHLY, FYNNEI. This CDR3 has 12 amino acids. The V gene lost 3 bases and the J gene lost 4 bases, with 4 bases spanning the gap. The entire variable domain, with the rest obtained from reference TRBV2 and TRBJ1-5, is as follows: EPEVTQTPSHQVTQMGQEVILRCVPISNHLYFYWYRQILGQKVEFLVSFYNNEISEKSEIFDDQFSVERPDGSNFTLKIRSTKLEDSAMYFCASSELNQPQHFGDGTRLSIL.